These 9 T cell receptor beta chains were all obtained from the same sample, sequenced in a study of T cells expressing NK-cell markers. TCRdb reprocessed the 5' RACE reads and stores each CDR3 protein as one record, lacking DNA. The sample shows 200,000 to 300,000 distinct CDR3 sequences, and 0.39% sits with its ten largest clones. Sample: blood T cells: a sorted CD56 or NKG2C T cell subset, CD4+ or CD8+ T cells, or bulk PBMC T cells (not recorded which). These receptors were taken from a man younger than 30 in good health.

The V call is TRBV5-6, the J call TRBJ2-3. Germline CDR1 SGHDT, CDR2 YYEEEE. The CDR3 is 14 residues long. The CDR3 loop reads CASSTGSLSDTQYF.

CDR3 amino acids: CAWSLQGATEAFF. This chain links TRBV30 with TRBJ1-1; the TCRdb D gene call, TRBD1, has no DNA to confirm it. Germline assignment: CDR1 GTSNPN and CDR2 SVGIG (reference sequence). The CDR3 runs 13 residues.

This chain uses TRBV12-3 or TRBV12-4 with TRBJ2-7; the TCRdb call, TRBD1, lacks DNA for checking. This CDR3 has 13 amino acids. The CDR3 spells CASSFARGYEQYF.

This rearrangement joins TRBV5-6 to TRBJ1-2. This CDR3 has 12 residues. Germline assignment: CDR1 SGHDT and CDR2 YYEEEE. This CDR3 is CASSWITSGYTF.

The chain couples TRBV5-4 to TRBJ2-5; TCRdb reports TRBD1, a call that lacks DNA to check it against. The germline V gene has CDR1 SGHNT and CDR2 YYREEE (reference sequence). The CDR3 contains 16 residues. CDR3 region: CASSPIRGNGKETQYF. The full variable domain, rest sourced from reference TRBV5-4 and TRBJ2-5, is ETGVTQSPTHLIKTRGQQVTLRCSSQSGHNTVSWYQQALGQGPQFIFQYYREEENGRGNFPPRFSGLQFPNYSSELNVNALELDDSALYLCASSPIRGNGKETQYFGPGTRLLVL.

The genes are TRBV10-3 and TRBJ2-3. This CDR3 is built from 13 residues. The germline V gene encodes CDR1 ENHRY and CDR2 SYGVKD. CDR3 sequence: CAISEGQPDTQYF.

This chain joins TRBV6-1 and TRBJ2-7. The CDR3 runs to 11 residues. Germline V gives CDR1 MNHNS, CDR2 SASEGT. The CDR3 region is CASTDQLQEYF.

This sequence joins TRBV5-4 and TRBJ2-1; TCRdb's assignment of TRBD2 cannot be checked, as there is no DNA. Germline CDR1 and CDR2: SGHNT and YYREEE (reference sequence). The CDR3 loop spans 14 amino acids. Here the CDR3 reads CASSGGLNYNEQFF.

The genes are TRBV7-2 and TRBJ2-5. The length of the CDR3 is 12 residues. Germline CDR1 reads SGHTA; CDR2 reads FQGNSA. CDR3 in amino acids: CASSKLQETQYF.